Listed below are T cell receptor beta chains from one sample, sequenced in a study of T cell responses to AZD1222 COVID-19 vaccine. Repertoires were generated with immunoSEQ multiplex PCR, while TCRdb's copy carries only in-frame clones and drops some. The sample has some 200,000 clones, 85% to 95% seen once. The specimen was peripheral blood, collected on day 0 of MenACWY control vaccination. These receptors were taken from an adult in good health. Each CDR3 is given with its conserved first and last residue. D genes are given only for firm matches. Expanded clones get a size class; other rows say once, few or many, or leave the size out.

TGTGCCAGCAGCTATACAGGGTTGGGCAATCAGCCCCAGCATTTT | CASSYTGLGNQPQHF | TRBJ1-5 | NA | TRBV5-5 | NA
TGTGCCAGCTCGGCCCTCGGGGGGGCCCAGTCAACGCAGTATTTT | CASSALGGAQSTQYF | TRBJ2-3 | TRBD2 | TRBV18 | few
TGTGCCAGCAGCCAAGATCCCGGGACAGGGCGGTACGAGCAGTACTTC | CASSQDPGTGRYEQYF | TRBJ2-7 | TRBD1 | TRBV4-2 | NA
TGTGCCAGCAGTTACGAGGGCAATGAGCAGTTCTTC | CASSYEGNEQFF | TRBJ2-1 | NA | TRBV6-5 | once
TGTGCCAGCAGTTACACAGACATGAACACTGAAGCTTTCTTT | CASSYTDMNTEAFF | TRBJ1-1 | NA | TRBV6-5 | NA
TGTGCCAGCAGCCTTAGCGGGGGAACAGATACGCAGTATTTT | CASSLSGGTDTQYF | TRBJ2-3 | TRBD2 | TRBV5-4 | NA
TGTGCCAGCTCACGGGACAGGGCTTCTTCACCCCTCCACTTT | CASSRDRASSPLHF | TRBJ1-6 | TRBD1 | TRBV18 | NA
TGTGCCATCAGCCCGACAGGGAACACTGAAGCTTTCTTT | CAISPTGNTEAFF | TRBJ1-1 | NA | TRBV10-3 | NA
TGCGCCAGCAGCTTCTGGCTGAACACTGAAGCTTTCTTT | CASSFWLNTEAFF | TRBJ1-1 | NA | TRBV5-1 | NA
TGTGCCAGCAGCTCCACCGCGGCACCCCGGGAGACCCAGTACTTC | CASSSTAAPRETQYF | TRBJ2-5 | NA | TRBV3-1/TRBV3-2 | once
TGTGCCAGCAGCTTTGGGTCAGGGGAGGAGACCCAGTACTTC | CASSFGSGEETQYF | TRBJ2-5 | NA | TRBV5-6 | NA
TGTGCCAGCAGTTCAGGTTCTGGAAACACCATATATTTT | CASSSGSGNTIYF | TRBJ1-3 | NA | TRBV6-5 | few
TGTGCCAGCAGCCGCGGGAGTCAGCCCCAGCATTTT | CASSRGSQPQHF | TRBJ1-5 | NA | TRBV6-2/TRBV6-3 | NA
TGCGCCAGCAGCCAAGATAGAGCCGGGGCCATGTACGATCAGCCCCAGCATTTT | CASSQDRAGAMYDQPQHF | TRBJ1-5 | NA | TRBV4-3 | NA
TGTGCCAGTAGTATAGAGGACAGGGGCACTGAAGCTTTCTTT | CASSIEDRGTEAFF | TRBJ1-1 | TRBD1 | TRBV19 | NA
TGTGCCAGCAGTGTAGTCGGGGAGCTGTTTTTT | CASSVVGELFF | TRBJ2-2 | NA | TRBV12-3/TRBV12-4 | NA
TGTGCCAGCAGCCAAGTACAGGGGATCTATGGCTACACCTTC | CASSQVQGIYGYTF | TRBJ1-2 | TRBD1 | TRBV14 | NA
TGTGCCAGCACCATCACCCTCGGAAACACCATATATTTT | CASTITLGNTIYF | TRBJ1-3 | NA | TRBV12-3/TRBV12-4 | NA
TGTGCCAGCAGTTCCGCACCGGGACCGCAGTATGGCTACACCTTC | CASSSAPGPQYGYTF | TRBJ1-2 | NA | TRBV27 | NA
TGTGCCAGCAGCGTAGGGACCTCCAATCAGCCCCAGCATTTT | CASSVGTSNQPQHF | TRBJ1-5 | NA | TRBV9 | NA
TGCGCCAGCAGCTTGGTGGCTAGCGGGGGTATGAGCTCCTACGAGCAGTACTTC | CASSLVASGGMSSYEQYF | TRBJ2-7 | TRBD2 | TRBV5-1 | NA
TGTGCCAGCAGCTTTGAGATATCGAGCTATGGCTACACCTTC | CASSFEISSYGYTF | TRBJ1-2 | NA | TRBV11-2 | NA
TGCAGCGTGTCCGGGGGAAGCTCCTACAATGAGCAGTTCTTC | CSVSGGSSYNEQFF | TRBJ2-1 | NA | TRBV29-1 | NA
TGTGCCAGCAGCTTTAATAAGAACACCGGGGAGCTGTTTTTT | CASSFNKNTGELFF | TRBJ2-2 | NA | TRBV7-2 | NA
TGTGCCAGCAGCACGACGGGGAATCAGCCCCAGCATTTT | CASSTTGNQPQHF | TRBJ1-5 | NA | TRBV3-1/TRBV3-2 | NA
TGTGCCAGTACCCGCGGCGGGGCATGGGATGGCTACACCTTC | CASTRGGAWDGYTF | TRBJ1-2 | NA | TRBV19 | NA
TGCGCCAGCACCTTAAGACCGGCCCTCTACAATGAGCAGTTCTTC | CASTLRPALYNEQFF | TRBJ2-1 | NA | TRBV5-1 | NA
TGTGCCAGCAGTACGACAGGGGGCGTTGAAAAACTGTTTTTT | CASSTTGGVEKLFF | TRBJ1-4 | TRBD1 | TRBV28 | NA
TGTGCCAGCAGTTTCGGGGCTAGCGGGGGTTTGGAGACCCAGTACTTC | CASSFGASGGLETQYF | TRBJ2-5 | TRBD2 | TRBV6-2/TRBV6-3 | NA
TGTGCCAGCAGCCTGGGAGCGGGCGGGCGCAACGAGCAGTACTTC | CASSLGAGGRNEQYF | TRBJ2-7 | NA | TRBV28 | NA
TGTGCCAGCAGTTCTCGTGAACAGGGGGCTGGCTCACCCCTCCACTTT | CASSSREQGAGSPLHF | TRBJ1-6 | TRBD1 | TRBV2 | few
TGTGCCAGCAGCCGAGATATCTTGGGGAGCTCTGGAAACACCATATATTTT | CASSRDILGSSGNTIYF | TRBJ1-3 | NA | TRBV4-2 | NA
TGTGCCAGCAGCTTGGGGACTAGGGTAGAGACCCAGTACTTC | CASSLGTRVETQYF | TRBJ2-5 | TRBD2 | TRBV11-2 | NA
TGTGCCAGCAGCTTAGGACCAGCAAACTATGGCTACACCTTC | CASSLGPANYGYTF | TRBJ1-2 | NA | TRBV11-2 | NA
TGTGCCTGGAGCATAGGACAGGGGAGAACAGATACGCAGTATTTT | CAWSIGQGRTDTQYF | TRBJ2-3 | TRBD1 | TRBV30 | NA
TGTGCCAGTTCGGGGAGAAGACAGGTCTATAGCAATCAGCCCCAGCATTTT | CASSGRRQVYSNQPQHF | TRBJ1-5 | NA | TRBV19 | NA